This T cell receptor beta chain was recorded in a study of OX40 agonist ivuxolimab in advanced cancers. Study-level points and caveats: Some of the lowest clonal expansion was seen in partial responders at 0.1-3.0 mg/kg.

Profiled with immunoSEQ multiplex PCR; TCRdb holds only in-frame clones, not every one. The sample holds 40,000 to 45,000 clones, about four fifths seen once. People who had autoimmune disease history or systemic immunosuppression were excluded. On this clone itself: The antigen is not known.

Germline V CDR1 and CDR2: SGHRS, YFSETQ. Trimming removed 4 bases from V and 5 bases from J, with 6 bases in between. The CDR3 loop spans 11 amino acids. The source is an adult with an advanced solid tumor such as melanoma, head and neck, liver or kidney cancer. The sequences come from CD4+ or CD8+ T cells sorted from blood, collected in a trial of the OX40 agonist ivuxolimab. The V call is TRBV5-1, the J call TRBJ2-5; tentatively, D is TRBD2 (6 bases). The CDR3 here is CASSGRETQYF. CDR3 bases: TGCGCCAGCAGCGGGAGGGAGACCCAGTACTTC. Complete variable domain (other parts from reference TRBV5-1 and TRBJ2-5): KAGVTQTPRYLIKTRGQQVTLSCSPISGHRSVSWYQQTPGQGLQFLFEYFSETQRNKGNFPGRFSGRQFSNSRSEMNVSTLELGDSALYLCASSGRETQYFGPGTRLLVL.